A single sample is the source of the 18 T cell receptor beta chains below, sequenced in a study of OX40 agonist ivuxolimab in advanced cancers. The repertoire was sequenced with immunoSEQ multiplex PCR; TCRdb's copy has only in-frame clones and lacks some. The table includes over 55,000 clones, more than 80% detected once. The source material was CD4+ or CD8+ T cells sorted from blood, sampled in a trial of the OX40 agonist ivuxolimab. The receptors here all came from an adult with an advanced solid tumor such as melanoma, head and neck, liver or kidney cancer.

CDR3 bases: TGTGCCAGCAGCTTAGGGGAATCCTCCCTCCACTTT. Its protein is CASSLGESSLHF. The chain carries TRBV7-9 and TRBJ1-6; no reliable D call. There are 12 residues in the CDR3. V lost 1 base and J 14 bases, leaving 9 bases between the germline ends. Germline assignment: CDR1 SEHNR and CDR2 FQNEAQ (reference sequence). The whole variable domain, remainder taken from reference TRBV7-9 and TRBJ1-6, is DTGVSQNPRHKITKRGQNVTFRCDPISEHNRLYWYRQTLGQGPEFLTYFQNEAQLEKSRLLSDRFSAERPKGSFSTLEIQRTEQGDSAMYLCASSLGESSLHFGNGTRLTVT.

The rearrangement uses TRBV11-2 and TRBJ2-6; D gene ambiguous. Germline V CDR1 and CDR2: SGHAT, FQNNGV. This CDR3 region has 15 residues. Trimming stripped 1 base from V and 3 bases from J, with 7 bases between. CDR3 sequence: CASSLALVGANVLTF. CDR3 coding DNA: TGTGCCAGCAGCTTAGCCTTGGTTGGGGCCAACGTCCTGACTTTC.

The chain uses TRBV7-3 and TRBJ1-2, with TRBD1 matching over 10 bases. V shed 5 bases, J shed 4 bases, and the junction held 7 bases outside the gene matches. The CDR3 consists of 15 residues. Germline values: CDR1 SGHTA, CDR2 FQGTGA. The CDR3 DNA is TGTGCCAGCAGCCCTGGACAGGGGGACCTCTATGGCTACACCTTC. As protein: CASSPGQGDLYGYTF.

This clone appeared a single time. The chain joins TRBV14 to TRBJ1-2; no clear D. The V end lost 0 bases, the J end lost 4 bases, and 9 bases lay between the germline ends. The CDR3 extends over 14 amino acids. CDR1 SGHDN and CDR2 FVKESK come from the germline V gene. The CDR3 DNA follows: TGTGCCAGCAGCCAAGATACCCGGGGCTATGGCTACACCTTC. It is translated as CASSQDTRGYGYTF.

The rearrangement uses TRBV15 and TRBJ2-7, with D hard to call. CDR3 length: 12 residues. CDR1 is LNHNV, CDR2 YYDKDF, per germline (reference sequence). V was shortened by 1 base and J by 5 bases, with 6 bases between the two germline ends. The DNA for the CDR3 is TGTGCCACCAGCAGAGTTGGGAACGAGCAGTACTTC. Its protein product is CATSRVGNEQYF.

The chain couples TRBV12-2 to TRBJ2-7; the D call of TRBD2 is as the table states it, not checked on the DNA. TRBV12-2 represents a pseudogene. The CDR3 loop spans 15 amino acids. This CDR3 is CASRPELNSTYEQYF. DNA of the CDR3: TGTGCAAGTCGGCCGGAGCTAAATTCTACCTACGAGCAGTACTTC.

The chain joins TRBV28 to TRBJ2-3; TRBD1 might be the D (6 bases). Germline V lookup: CDR1 MDHEN, CDR2 SYDVKM. V gave up 3 bases and J gave up 1 base, with 14 bases separating them. The CDR3 covers 16 residues. The CDR3 region is CASSFGQGKGTDTQYF. The CDR3 region has the DNA TGTGCCAGCAGTTTCGGGCAGGGGAAGGGCACAGATACGCAGTATTTT.

The V and J genes are TRBV5-1 and TRBJ2-7; a weak D match, TRBD2 (7 bases). CDR3 length: 15 amino acids. Trimming took 6 bases from V and 1 from J, leaving 17 bases between them. In germline, CDR1 is SGHRS, CDR2 YFSETQ. The CDR3 DNA sequence: TGCGCCAGCATGGCGGGGGCCCTATCATCCTACGAGCAGTACTTC. It encodes CASMAGALSSYEQYF.

The chain carries TRBV2 and TRBJ2-3, with TRBD2 matching over 10 bases. Germline V gene lookup returns CDR1 SNHLY and CDR2 FYNNEI. This CDR3 is built from 14 residues. Unmatched junction bases numbered 5, after V lost 6 bases and J lost 5 bases. This CDR3 is CASRSSGSIDTQYF. CDR3 DNA: TGTGCCAGCAGGTCTAGCGGGAGTATAGATACGCAGTATTTT.

This chain links TRBV5-5 with TRBJ2-2, with TRBD1 matching 10 bases. The V segment lost 3 bases and the J segment 6 bases; nucleotides outside the gene matches: 5. The CDR3 has 15 residues. Germline V lookup: CDR1 SGHKS, CDR2 YYEKEE (reference sequence). The CDR3 DNA reads as TGTGCCAGCAGCTGGGGACAGGGGCTAGCCGGGGAGCTGTTTTTT. The encoded protein is CASSWGQGLAGELFF.

The rearrangement joins TRBV10-3 to TRBJ2-5; 7 bases align to TRBD1. V trimming: 3 bases; J trimming: 3 bases; junction bases outside the gene matches: 13. CDR1 and CDR2 (germline): ENHRY, SYGVKD. The CDR3 runs 17 residues. CDR3 region: CAISESATGQRKETQYF. The CDR3 region has the DNA TGTGCCATCAGTGAAAGCGCCACGGGACAGAGGAAAGAGACCCAGTACTTC.

For this clone: The junction shows a germline mismatch at one end, possibly a read error. The rearrangement uses TRBV7-2 and TRBJ2-2; D ambiguous. The CDR3 has 12 residues. Germline CDR1 is SGHTA and CDR2 is FQGNSA. This CDR3 reads CASSSYTWELFF. In DNA form, the CDR3 reads TGTGCCAGCAGCTCCTACACCTGGGAGCTGTTTTTT. Combining the CDR3 with reference TRBV7-2 and TRBJ2-2 gives the whole variable domain GAGVSQSPSNKVTEKGKDVELRCDPISGHTALYWYRQSLGQGLEFLIYFQGNSAPDKSGLPSDRFSAERTGGSVSTLTIQRTQQEDSAVYLCASSSYTWELFFGEGSRLTVL.

CDR3 loop: CASSLVSGTAKNIQYF. The CDR3 DNA reads TGTGCCAGCAGCTTGGTGAGCGGGACGGCCAAAAACATTCAGTACTTC. This chain connects TRBV5-4 to TRBJ2-4; 7 nucleotides match TRBD2. CDR3 size: 16 residues. V shed 0 bases and J 1 base; nucleotides not matched to a gene: 4. Per germline, CDR1 SGHNT and CDR2 YYREEE (reference sequence).

This clone was found once. The rearrangement uses TRBV29-1 and TRBJ1-2; D not resolved. V gave up 1 base and J gave up 4 bases, with 1 base separating them. Germline CDR1 SQVTM, CDR2 ANQGSEA. CDR3 length equals 10 residues. DNA of the CDR3: TGCAGCGTTGAAGGCTATGGCTACACCTTC. This encodes CSVEGYGYTF.

In its sample, this clone ranks as medium-sized. This rearrangement joins TRBV19 to TRBJ1-1, with D unclear. This CDR3 has 13 residues. Germline assignment: CDR1 LNHDA and CDR2 SQIVND (reference sequence). Trimming shortened V by 5 bases and J by 4 bases, and 11 bases separated the two germline ends. CDR3 amino acids: CASSLQGPTEAFF. Written as DNA, the CDR3 is TGTGCCAGTAGTCTCCAAGGGCCCACTGAAGCTTTCTTT.

In its sample, this clone was seen a few times. This sequence joins TRBV25-1 and TRBJ2-3; 11 bases fit TRBD2. J lost 0 bases, V lost 1 base, and 3 bases had no gene match. In germline, CDR1 is MGHDK, CDR2 SYGVNS. The length of the CDR3 is 17 residues. The CDR3 sequence is CASSELTSGSSTDTQYF. As DNA, the CDR3 is TGTGCCAGCAGTGAATTAACTAGCGGGAGTAGCACAGATACGCAGTATTTT.

This chain joins TRBV6-5 and TRBJ2-1; no clear D gene. Per the germline V gene, CDR1 is MNHEY and CDR2 is SVGAGI. V was cut by 6 bases and J by 0 bases, with 6 bases left in between. This CDR3 region has 13 residues. CDR3 residues: CASRLDSYNEQFF. DNA of the CDR3: TGTGCCAGCAGATTAGACTCCTACAATGAGCAGTTCTTC.

This clone appeared a single time. The rearrangement joins TRBV28 to TRBJ1-4, with TRBD1 as a possible D gene (5 bases). Germline V gene sequence: CDR1 MDHEN, CDR2 SYDVKM. The CDR3 totals 17 residues. V dropped 8 bases and J dropped 14 bases, with 33 bases sitting between them. The CDR3 region has the DNA TGTGCCAGCGGTTCGGTCCTACTCGGGGAGGCAGGGACTTTTCTGTTTTTT. Its translation: CASGSVLLGEAGTFLFF.